This T cell receptor beta chain appears in the sequencing data of a study of T-cell reconstitution after alpha-beta-depleted transplantation in children. This sample's TCRbeta library carried unique molecular identifier barcodes. TCRdb processed the PCR reads anew with MiXCR; each CDR3 protein has one entry. The table lists hundreds of thousands of distinct CDR3 sequences, about 17% of them singletons, with roughly 29% in the top ten. This CDR3 has 16 amino acids. Germline CDR1 and CDR2: SGHNT and YENEEA. Trimming took off 1 base at V and 4 bases at J, with 15 bases between the two ends. The specimen was PBMCs, mostly from graft donor cells, collected 360 days after TCRalphabeta/CD19-depleted stem cell transplant. This rearrangement joins TRBV11-3 to TRBJ2-3; D assignment may be TRBD1 or TRBD2 (6 bases each). The source of this sequence is a boy in the first two years of life who had a stem cell transplant for Wiskott-Aldrich syndrome, so the T cells may come from the graft donor. CDR3 in amino acids: CASSLVGPGAADTQYF. CDR3 DNA: TGTGCCAGCAGCTTAGTAGGTCCGGGGGCGGCAGATACGCAGTATTTT.